The clone carrying this TCR beta chain has just a few counts. Its antigen is as yet unknown. A read error may produce the germline difference seen at one junction end. This CDR3 contains 12 residues. Germline CDR1 reads LNHDA; CDR2 reads SQIVND (reference sequence). TCR beta CDR3 amplification used RNA transcripts. First-round RT-PCR relied on HTBI primers, and a second-round multiplex PCR came next. TCRdb recomputed calls from the multiplex PCR reads with MiXCR, one row per CDR3 protein. This sample has 240,000 or so distinct CDR3 sequences, with about 47% found just once. This sample is part of a study of Graves' ophthalmopathy and Graves' hyperthyroidism. Study-wide results and limits: Researchers report that a 13-signature model separated ophthalmopathy from stable hyperthyroidism, posting 85% to 90% sensitivity and about 80% specificity. Most expanded thyroid clonotypes above 0.001 frequency also appeared in blood.

The study excluded patients with other autoimmune diseases, uncontrolled infections, pregnancy or lactation. The chain joins TRBV19 to TRBJ1-3; D gene uncertain. This receptor was taken from an adult man with Graves' ophthalmopathy. The material sequenced was peripheral blood. In nucleotides, the CDR3 is TGTGCCAGTAGGGGTGATGGAGACACCATATATTTT. This gives the protein CASRGDGDTIYF.